This T cell receptor beta chain originates from a study of blood T cell repertoires in COVID-19. Overall study context: Both acute and convalescent COVID-19 samples were obtained from the United States, Italy and Spain. T cells, B-cell-depleted T cells, or PBMCs supplied cDNA or gDNA.

In the source study's methods: Amplified reference gene primers provided the basis for estimating nucleated cell counts. TCRdb keeps only in-frame clones here, not all; method: immunoSEQ multiplex PCR. Clone size and the V and J calls come from that table; the DNA yielded D and trimming. The sample carries under 450,000 clones, 81% recorded once. Trimming stripped 4 bases from V and 6 bases from J, with 13 bases between. The CDR3 totals 13 residues. CDR1 and CDR2 (germline): SNHLY, FYNNEI. The V and J genes are TRBV2 and TRBJ2-7; D may be TRBD2 (5 bases). The sequenced sample consisted of peripheral blood. The sequence was obtained from a human donor with acute or convalescent COVID-19. The donor label of this sample is uncertain. CDR3 in DNA: TGTGCCAGCAGTGGGCAAGGACTGGCCGAGCAGTACTTC. Translation: CASSGQGLAEQYF.